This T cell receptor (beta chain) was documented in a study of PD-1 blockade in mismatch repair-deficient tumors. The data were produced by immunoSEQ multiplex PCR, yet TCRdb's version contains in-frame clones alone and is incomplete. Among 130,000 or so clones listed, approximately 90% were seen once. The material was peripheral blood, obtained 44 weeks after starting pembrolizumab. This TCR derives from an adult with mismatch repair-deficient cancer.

The CDR3 region has the DNA TGCAGCGTTGAAGTGTACAATGAGCAGTTCTTC. Its translation is CSVEVYNEQFF. J is TRBJ2-1 and V is TRBV29-1; D not certain. The CDR3 consists of 11 residues. The V gene's germline CDR1 is SQVTM and CDR2 ANQGSEA. V was trimmed by 1 base and J by 4 bases, leaving 2 bases between them.